This paragraph covers one T cell receptor (beta chain) sequence. Time point here: cycle 4 day 1 (C4D1), after 6 weeks of nivolumab. Every patient was affected by relapse after autologous stem cell transplantation, while exposure to brentuximab vedotin was not uniform. Patients showed best responses of complete response, partial response or progressive disease. The sample originates from a study of PD-1 blockade in classical Hodgkin lymphoma. Some clones are missing from TCRdb's copy, which holds only in-frame ones; the method was immunoSEQ multiplex PCR. The sample holds approximately 7,400 clones; around 78% are singletons and the top ten take 45%. The CDR3 loop spans 14 amino acids. The V gene end was trimmed by 1 base and the J gene end by 6 bases; junction bases not matched to a gene: 6. CDR1 is SQVTM, CDR2 ANQGSEA, per germline.

The sequence derives from a human donor with classical Hodgkin lymphoma. The rearrangement uses TRBV29-1 and TRBJ2-1, with 7 bases lining up with TRBD1. This specimen consisted of peripheral blood mononuclear cells (PBMCs), obtained before the fourth cycle of nivolumab. The CDR3 spells CSVEVEQGPNEQFF. DNA for the CDR3: TGCAGCGTTGAAGTGGAACAGGGGCCCAATGAGCAGTTCTTC.